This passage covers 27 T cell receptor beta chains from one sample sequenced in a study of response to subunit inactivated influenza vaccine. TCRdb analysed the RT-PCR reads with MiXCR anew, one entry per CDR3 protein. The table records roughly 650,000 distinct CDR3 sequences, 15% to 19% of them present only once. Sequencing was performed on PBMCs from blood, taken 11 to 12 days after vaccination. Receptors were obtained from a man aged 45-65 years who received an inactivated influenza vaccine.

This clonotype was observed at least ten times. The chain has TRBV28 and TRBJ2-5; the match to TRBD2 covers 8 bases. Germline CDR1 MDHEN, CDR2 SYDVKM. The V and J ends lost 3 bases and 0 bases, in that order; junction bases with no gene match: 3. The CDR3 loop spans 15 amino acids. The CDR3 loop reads CASSLSGGNQETQYF. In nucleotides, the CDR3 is TGTGCCAGCAGTTTGTCGGGAGGGAACCAAGAGACCCAGTACTTC.

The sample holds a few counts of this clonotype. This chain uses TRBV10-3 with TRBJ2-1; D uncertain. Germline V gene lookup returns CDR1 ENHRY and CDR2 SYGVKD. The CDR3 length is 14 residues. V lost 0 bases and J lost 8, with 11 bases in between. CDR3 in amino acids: CAISESDYGDEQFF. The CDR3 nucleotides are TGTGCCATCAGTGAGTCTGATTATGGAGATGAGCAGTTCTTC.

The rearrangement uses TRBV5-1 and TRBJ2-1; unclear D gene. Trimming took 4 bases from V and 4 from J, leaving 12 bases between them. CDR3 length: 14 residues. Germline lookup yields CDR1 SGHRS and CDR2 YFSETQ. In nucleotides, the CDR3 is TGCGCCAGCAGCCCGGCCGAGGATTACAATGAGCAGTTCTTC. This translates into CASSPAEDYNEQFF.

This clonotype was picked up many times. CDR3 DNA: TGCGCCAGCAGCTTGAACAGGGCGCTTCAGGAGACCCAGTACTTC. Residues: CASSLNRALQETQYF. The chain joins TRBV5-1 to TRBJ2-5; TRBD1 is a possible D gene (6 bases). The CDR3 covers 15 residues. Germline V gene sequence: CDR1 SGHRS, CDR2 YFSETQ. V shed 1 base and J shed 5 bases, with 15 bases lying between them.

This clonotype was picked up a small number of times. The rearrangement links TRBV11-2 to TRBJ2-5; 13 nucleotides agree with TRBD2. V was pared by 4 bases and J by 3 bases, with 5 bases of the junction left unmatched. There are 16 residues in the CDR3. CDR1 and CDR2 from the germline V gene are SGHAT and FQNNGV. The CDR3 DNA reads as TGTGCCAGCAGCTACGGACTAGCGGGGGCCAAAGAGACCCAGTACTTC. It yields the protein CASSYGLAGAKETQYF.

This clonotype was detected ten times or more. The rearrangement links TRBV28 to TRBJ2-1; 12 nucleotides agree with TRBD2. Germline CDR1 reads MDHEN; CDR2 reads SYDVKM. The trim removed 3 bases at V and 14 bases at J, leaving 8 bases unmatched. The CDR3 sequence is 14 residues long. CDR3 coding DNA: TGTGCCAGCAGTTTCAACCGACTAGCGGGGGTAGAGTTCTTC. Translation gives CASSFNRLAGVEFF.

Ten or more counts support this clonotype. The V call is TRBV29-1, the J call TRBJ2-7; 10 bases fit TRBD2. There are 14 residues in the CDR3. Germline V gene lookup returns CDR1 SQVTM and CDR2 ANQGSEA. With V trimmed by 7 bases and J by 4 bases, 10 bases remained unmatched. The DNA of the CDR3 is TGCAGCGACCCGCAACTAGCGGGGTGGTACGAGCAGTACTTC. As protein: CSDPQLAGWYEQYF.

As DNA, the CDR3 is TGCGCCAGCAGCTTTTCACTAGCGGCCTACAATGAGCAGTTCTTC. Amino acids: CASSFSLAAYNEQFF. The chain recombines TRBV5-1 with TRBJ2-1, with 8 nucleotides matching TRBD2. V trimming: 2 bases; J trimming: 2 bases; junction bases outside the gene matches: 3. This CDR3 is 15 amino acids long. Germline-derived CDR1 and CDR2 are SGHRS and YFSETQ. Supplemented by reference TRBV5-1 and TRBJ2-1, the full variable domain reads KAGVTQTPRYLIKTRGQQVTLSCSPISGHRSVSWYQQTPGQGLQFLFEYFSETQRNKGNFPGRFSGRQFSNSRSEMNVSTLELGDSALYLCASSFSLAAYNEQFFGPGTRLTVL.

This chain's CDR3 is CASSFVGTGGPGANVLTF. DNA of the CDR3: TGCGCCAGCAGCTTTGTCGGGACAGGGGGCCCTGGGGCCAACGTCCTGACTTTC. The chain recombines TRBV5-1 with TRBJ2-6, with 12 bases lining up with TRBD1. Germline values: CDR1 SGHRS, CDR2 YFSETQ. The CDR3 has 18 residues. J gave up 2 bases and V 2 bases, and 5 bases lay outside the gene matches.

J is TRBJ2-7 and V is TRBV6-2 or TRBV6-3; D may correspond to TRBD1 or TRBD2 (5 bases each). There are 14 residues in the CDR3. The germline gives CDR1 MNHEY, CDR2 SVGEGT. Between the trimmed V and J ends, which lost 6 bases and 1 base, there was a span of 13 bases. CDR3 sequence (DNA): TGTGCCAGCAGCGGGACGGTTTATTCCTACGAGCAGTACTTC. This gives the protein CASSGTVYSYEQYF.

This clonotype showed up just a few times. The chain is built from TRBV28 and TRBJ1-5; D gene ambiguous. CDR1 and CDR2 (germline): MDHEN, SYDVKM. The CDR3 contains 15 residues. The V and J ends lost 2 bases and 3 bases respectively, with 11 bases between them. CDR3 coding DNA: TGTGCCAGCAGTTTAGGAGCCGGGATCAATCAGCCCCAGCATTTT. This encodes CASSLGAGINQPQHF.

In nucleotides, the CDR3 is TGCGCCAGCAGCTTGGCCCGGGAATCACCCCTCCACTTT. Protein product: CASSLARESPLHF. The genes are TRBV5-1 and TRBJ1-6; D remains unclear. This CDR3 contains 13 residues. V lost 0 bases and J 10 bases, leaving 8 bases between the germline ends. Germline lookup yields CDR1 SGHRS and CDR2 YFSETQ.

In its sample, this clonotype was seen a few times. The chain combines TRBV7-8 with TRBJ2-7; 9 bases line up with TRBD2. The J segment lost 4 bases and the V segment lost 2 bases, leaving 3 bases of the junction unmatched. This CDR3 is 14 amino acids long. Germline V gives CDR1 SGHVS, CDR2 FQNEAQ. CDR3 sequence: CASSLWTSAYEQYF. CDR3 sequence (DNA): TGTGCCAGCAGCTTATGGACTAGCGCATACGAGCAGTACTTC.

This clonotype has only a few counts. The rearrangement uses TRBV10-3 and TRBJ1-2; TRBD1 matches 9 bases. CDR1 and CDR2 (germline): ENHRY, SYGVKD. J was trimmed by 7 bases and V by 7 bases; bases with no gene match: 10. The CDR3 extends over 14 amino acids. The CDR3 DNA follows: TGTGCCATCACTTTGGACAGGGGTGGAACTGGCTACACCTTC. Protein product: CAITLDRGGTGYTF.

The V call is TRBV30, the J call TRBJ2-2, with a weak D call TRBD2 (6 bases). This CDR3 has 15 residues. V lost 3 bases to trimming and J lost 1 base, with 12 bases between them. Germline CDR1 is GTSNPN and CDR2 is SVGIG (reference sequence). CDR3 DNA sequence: TGTGCCTGGAGGAAAACTAGCCTGAACACCGGGGAGCTGTTTTTT. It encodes CAWRKTSLNTGELFF.

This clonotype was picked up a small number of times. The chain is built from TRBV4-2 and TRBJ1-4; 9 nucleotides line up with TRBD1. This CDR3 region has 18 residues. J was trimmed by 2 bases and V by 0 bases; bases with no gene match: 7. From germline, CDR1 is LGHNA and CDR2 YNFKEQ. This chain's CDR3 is CASSQDTNRGLTNEKLFF. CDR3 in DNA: TGTGCCAGCAGCCAAGATACAAACAGGGGGCTCACTAATGAAAAACTGTTTTTT.

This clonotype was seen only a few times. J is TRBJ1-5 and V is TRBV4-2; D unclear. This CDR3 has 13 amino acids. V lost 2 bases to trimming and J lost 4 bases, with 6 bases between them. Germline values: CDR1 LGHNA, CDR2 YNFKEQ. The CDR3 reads CASSQLGNQPQHF. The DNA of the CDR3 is TGTGCCAGCAGCCAACTGGGGAATCAGCCCCAGCATTTT.

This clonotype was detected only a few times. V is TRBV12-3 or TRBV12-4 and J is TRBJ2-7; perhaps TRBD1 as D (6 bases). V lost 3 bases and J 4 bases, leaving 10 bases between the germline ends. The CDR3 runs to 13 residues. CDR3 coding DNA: TGTGCCAGCAGTTTTTCACAGGGTTACGAGCAGTACTTC. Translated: CASSFSQGYEQYF.

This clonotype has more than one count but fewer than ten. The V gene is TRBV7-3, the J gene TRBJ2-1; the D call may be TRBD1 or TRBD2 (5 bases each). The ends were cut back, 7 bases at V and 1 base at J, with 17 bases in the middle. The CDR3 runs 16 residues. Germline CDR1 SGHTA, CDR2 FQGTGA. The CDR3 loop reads CASKNIRGGSYNEQFF. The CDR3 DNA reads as TGTGCCAGCAAAAATATACGGGGCGGATCCTACAATGAGCAGTTCTTC.

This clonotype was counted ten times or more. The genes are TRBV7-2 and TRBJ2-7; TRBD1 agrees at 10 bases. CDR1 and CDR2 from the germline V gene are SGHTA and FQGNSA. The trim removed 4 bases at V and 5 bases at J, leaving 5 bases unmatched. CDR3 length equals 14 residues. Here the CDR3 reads CASSSTGQGNEQYF. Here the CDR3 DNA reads TGTGCCAGCAGCTCGACGGGACAGGGGAACGAGCAGTACTTC.

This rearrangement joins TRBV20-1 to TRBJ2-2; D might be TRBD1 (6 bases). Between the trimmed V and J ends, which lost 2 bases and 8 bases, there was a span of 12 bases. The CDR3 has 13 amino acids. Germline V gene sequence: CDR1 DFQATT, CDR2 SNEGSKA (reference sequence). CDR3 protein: CSARPQGLGELFF. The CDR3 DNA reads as TGCAGTGCTAGACCCCAGGGGTTGGGGGAGCTGTTTTTT.

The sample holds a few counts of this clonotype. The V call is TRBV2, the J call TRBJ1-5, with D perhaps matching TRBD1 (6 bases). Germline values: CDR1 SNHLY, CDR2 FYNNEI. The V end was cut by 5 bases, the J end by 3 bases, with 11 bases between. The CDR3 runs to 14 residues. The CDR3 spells CASSYGQPNQPQHF. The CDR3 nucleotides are TGTGCCAGCAGTTACGGACAGCCCAATCAGCCCCAGCATTTT.

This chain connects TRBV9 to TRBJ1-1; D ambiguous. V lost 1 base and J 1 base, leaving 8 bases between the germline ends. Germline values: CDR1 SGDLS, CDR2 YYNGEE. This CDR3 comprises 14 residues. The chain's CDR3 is CASSVNGGNTEAFF. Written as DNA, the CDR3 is TGTGCCAGCAGCGTAAATGGAGGGAACACTGAAGCTTTCTTT.

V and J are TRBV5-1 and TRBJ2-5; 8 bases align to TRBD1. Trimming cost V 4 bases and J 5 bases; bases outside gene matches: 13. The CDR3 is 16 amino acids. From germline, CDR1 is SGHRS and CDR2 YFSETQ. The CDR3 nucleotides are TGCGCCAGCAGCCCCCGGACAGGGTTCGCTCAGGAGACCCAGTACTTC. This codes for CASSPRTGFAQETQYF.

The CDR3 spells CASSGTGYPYEQYF. CDR3 bases: TGTGCCAGCAGTGGGACAGGGTATCCCTACGAGCAGTACTTC. The chain employs TRBV2 and TRBJ2-7, with 8 bases fitting TRBD1. Germline V gives CDR1 SNHLY, CDR2 FYNNEI. The CDR3 contains 14 residues. Trimming took 4 bases from V and 2 from J; bases not matched to a gene: 4.

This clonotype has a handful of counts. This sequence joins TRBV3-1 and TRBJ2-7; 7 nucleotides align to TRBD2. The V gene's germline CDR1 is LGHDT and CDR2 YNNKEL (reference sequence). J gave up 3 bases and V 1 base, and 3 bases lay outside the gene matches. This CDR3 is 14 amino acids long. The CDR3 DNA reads TGTGCCAGCAGCCAAGCTCCGGGAGGCTACGAGCAGTACTTC. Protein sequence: CASSQAPGGYEQYF.

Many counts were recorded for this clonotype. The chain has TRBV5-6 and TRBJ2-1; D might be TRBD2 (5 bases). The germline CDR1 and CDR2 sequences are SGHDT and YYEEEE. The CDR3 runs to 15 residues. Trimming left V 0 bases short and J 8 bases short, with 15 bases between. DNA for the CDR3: TGTGCCAGCAGCTTGGAAAGGATACTCGGGGATGAGCAGTTCTTC. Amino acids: CASSLERILGDEQFF.